Listed here are 21 T cell receptor beta chains from one sample, sequenced in a study of identical twins. One entry per CDR3 protein, called by TCRdb with MiXCR from the 5' RACE reads. The profile shows approximately 220,000 distinct CDR3 sequences, around 6.9% of them singletons. These records were also assigned to another study, of yellow fever vaccine responses in identical twins.

Sequencing used memory (CD45RO+) T cells sorted from blood. These TCRs come from a young woman in good health.

In this sample, this clonotype turned up a few times. V and J are TRBV2 and TRBJ1-4; D gene ambiguous. The CDR3 has 16 residues. V lost 0 bases, J lost 0 bases, and 8 bases lay in between. The germline gives CDR1 SNHLY, CDR2 FYNNEI. Here the CDR3 DNA reads TGTGCCAGCAGTGAAGCGGCAGCCTCAACTAATGAAAAACTGTTTTTT. Encoded protein: CASSEAAASTNEKLFF.

The rearrangement uses TRBV20-1 and TRBJ1-2; 7 positions match TRBD1. V shed 4 bases and J 7 bases; nucleotides not matched to a gene: 9. The germline CDR1 and CDR2 sequences are DFQATT and SNEGSKA (reference sequence). The length of the CDR3 is 13 residues. The DNA for the CDR3 is TGCAGTGCTAAGACAGGGATAGTAGGTGGCTACACCTTC. This codes for CSAKTGIVGGYTF.

The chain links TRBV2 to TRBJ1-1; D remains unclear. Germline CDR1 SNHLY, CDR2 FYNNEI. Trimming pared 11 bases from V and 1 base from J, leaving 11 bases between. There are 12 residues in the CDR3. The CDR3 loop is CAGSQENTEAFF. Written as DNA, the CDR3 is TGTGCCGGAAGTCAGGAGAACACTGAAGCTTTCTTT.

The chain has TRBV4-2 and TRBJ2-7, with D perhaps matching TRBD2 (5 bases). The CDR3 is 18 residues long. CDR1 is LGHNA, CDR2 YNFKEQ, per germline. The V end was cut by 3 bases, the J end by 2 bases, with 23 bases between. The CDR3 DNA sequence: TGTGCCAGCAGCCAGCAATCCGGTCAGCGGAACCCACCCTACGAGCAGTACTTC. Residues: CASSQQSGQRNPPYEQYF.

The V gene is TRBV2, the J gene TRBJ2-3; TRBD1 matches at 9 bases. Trimming took 2 bases from V and 2 from J; bases not matched to a gene: 5. CDR1 is SNHLY and CDR2 is FYNNEI in the germline V gene. This CDR3 spans 16 amino acids. This chain's CDR3 is CASSELGTGSTDTQYF. The CDR3 region has the DNA TGTGCCAGCAGTGAATTGGGGACAGGGTCCACAGATACGCAGTATTTT.

This clonotype was counted many times. The chain links TRBV3-1 to TRBJ2-7; TRBD2 agrees at 7 bases. The CDR3 totals 15 residues. The V segment lost 3 bases and the J segment 0 bases; nucleotides outside the gene matches: 5. Germline loops: CDR1 LGHDT, CDR2 YNNKEL (reference sequence). CDR3 sequence (DNA): TGTGCCAGCAGCCACCGAGCGGGGCTCTCCTACGAGCAGTACTTC. Its translation is CASSHRAGLSYEQYF.

This clonotype came up many times. The chain recombines TRBV28 with TRBJ1-2; unclear D gene. The germline V and J ends were trimmed by 1 base and 5 bases, with 14 bases remaining between them. The CDR3 loop spans 15 amino acids. The germline CDR1 and CDR2 sequences are MDHEN and SYDVKM. The CDR3 bases are TGTGCCAGCAGTTTATCGGGTTTCGCGGGGTATGGCTACACCTTC. Translation gives CASSLSGFAGYGYTF.

This clonotype showed up many times. J is TRBJ2-3 and V is TRBV5-1, with D tentatively TRBD2 (5 bases). Trimming removed 1 base at V and 2 bases at J, with 11 bases between. This CDR3 is built from 15 residues. CDR1 and CDR2 from the germline V gene are SGHRS and YFSETQ. The CDR3 sequence is CASSLMAGNTDTQYF. The CDR3 DNA follows: TGCGCCAGCAGCTTGATGGCGGGTAACACAGATACGCAGTATTTT.

A few counts support this clonotype. V gene TRBV3-1 combines with J gene TRBJ1-4, with D uncertain. The V gene lost 2 bases and the J gene lost 2 bases, with 6 bases spanning the gap. Germline-derived CDR1 and CDR2 are LGHDT and YNNKEL (reference sequence). CDR3 length: 14 residues. The CDR3 reads CASSQQSTNEKLFF. The CDR3 DNA follows: TGTGCCAGCAGCCAACAGTCCACTAATGAAAAACTGTTTTTT.

This clonotype was observed at least ten times. V usage is TRBV20-1 and J usage is TRBJ2-3; unclear D gene. This CDR3 contains 11 residues. Per the germline V gene, CDR1 is DFQATT and CDR2 is SNEGSKA (reference sequence). Trimming took 2 bases from V and 4 from J, leaving 4 bases between them. The CDR3 region has the DNA TGCAGTGCTAGACGAGCAGATACGCAGTATTTT. The encoded protein is CSARRADTQYF.

This chain links TRBV29-1 with TRBJ1-6; 8 bases agree with TRBD1. V dropped 6 bases and J dropped 7; count of bases not matched to a gene: 5. From germline, CDR1 is SQVTM and CDR2 ANQGSEA. The CDR3 covers 13 residues. The CDR3 DNA reads as TGCAGCGTCGCAGGGGGCAAGAATTCACCCCTCCACTTT. Residues: CSVAGGKNSPLHF. The full variable domain, in which reference TRBV29-1 and TRBJ1-6 provide the parts outside the CDR3, is SAVISQKPSRDICQRGTSLTIQCQVDSQVTMMFWYRQQPGQSLTLIATANQGSEATYESGFVIDKFPISRPNLTFSTLTVSNMSPEDSSIYLCSVAGGKNSPLHFGNGTRLTVT.

This clonotype has more than one count but fewer than ten. V gene TRBV7-2 combines with J gene TRBJ2-1, with 10 bases aligning to TRBD2. This CDR3 is 16 amino acids long. J gave up 6 bases and V 1 base, and 6 bases lay outside the gene matches. The V gene's germline CDR1 is SGHTA and CDR2 FQGNSA. In DNA form, the CDR3 reads TGTGCCAGCAGCTTAGTTGCAGCGGGGGGGCTCAATGAGCAGTTCTTC. Protein: CASSLVAAGGLNEQFF.

This clonotype was seen repeatedly, ten times or more. V and J are TRBV12-3 or TRBV12-4 and TRBJ2-1; 9 bases align to TRBD1. The CDR3 spans 15 residues. J lost 7 bases, V lost 3 bases, and 7 bases had no gene match. The CDR3 region has the DNA TGTGCCAGCAGTTTTAACAGGGGGCAGTTAAATGAGCAGTTCTTC. As protein: CASSFNRGQLNEQFF.

The genes are TRBV7-2 and TRBJ1-5, with D tentatively TRBD1 (5 bases). V lost 4 bases and J lost 5, with 15 bases in between. The length of the CDR3 is 15 residues. The germline V gene encodes CDR1 SGHTA and CDR2 FQGNSA. The CDR3, as DNA: TGTGCCAGCAGCTCGAACAGGATCCCTCATCAGCCCCAGCATTTT. This sequence encodes CASSSNRIPHQPQHF. Using reference TRBV7-2 and TRBJ1-5 for the parts outside the CDR3, the full variable domain is GAGVSQSPSNKVTEKGKDVELRCDPISGHTALYWYRQSLGQGLEFLIYFQGNSAPDKSGLPSDRFSAERTGGSVSTLTIQRTQQEDSAVYLCASSSNRIPHQPQHFGDGTRLSIL.

The chain has TRBV20-1 and TRBJ2-1; TRBD2 aligns across 11 bases. Trimming removed 3 bases from V and 12 bases from J; junction bases left unmatched: 13. The CDR3 length is 15 residues. The germline gives CDR1 DFQATT, CDR2 SNEGSKA (reference sequence). The CDR3 spells CSASDAASGRSRQFF. The CDR3 DNA reads as TGCAGTGCTAGTGATGCAGCTAGCGGGAGGTCCCGGCAGTTCTTC.

This clonotype showed up many times. V gene TRBV6-5 combines with J gene TRBJ2-5; 7 bases line up with TRBD2. Germline CDR1 and CDR2: MNHEY and SVGAGI. V was pared by 2 bases and J by 2 bases, with 8 bases of the junction left unmatched. This CDR3 has 16 amino acids. CDR3 in amino acids: CASSYKVAGQQETQYF. Written as DNA, the CDR3 is TGTGCCAGCAGTTACAAAGTAGCGGGCCAACAAGAGACCCAGTACTTC.

This clonotype was observed a handful of times. The chain links TRBV20-1 to TRBJ2-3; weak D call: TRBD2 (6 bases). V lost 5 bases, J lost 8 bases, and 26 bases lay in between. Germline loops: CDR1 DFQATT, CDR2 SNEGSKA (reference sequence). The CDR3 contains 16 residues. CDR3 DNA: TGCAGTGCTCCACCCGCCGGGACTCGGGACGCGGGTACGCAGTATTTT. This sequence encodes CSAPPAGTRDAGTQYF.

This clonotype was seen only a few times. DNA for the CDR3: TGCGCCAGCAGCCAAGCGACAGAATATCAGCCCCAGCATTTT. Translating it yields CASSQATEYQPQHF. The chain joins TRBV4-1 to TRBJ1-5, with D possibly matching TRBD1 (5 bases). This CDR3 has 14 amino acids. The V end was cut by 1 base, the J end by 5 bases, with 9 bases between. In germline, CDR1 is MGHRA, CDR2 YSYEKL.

This clonotype was detected many times. This chain joins TRBV6-1 and TRBJ1-1; 7 bases are shared with TRBD1. With V trimmed by 3 bases and J by 4 bases, 5 bases remained unmatched. Germline lookup yields CDR1 MNHNS and CDR2 SASEGT. This CDR3 contains 14 residues. The CDR3 coding sequence is TGTGCCAGCAGTGACCAGGGGGATGGCACTGAAGCTTTCTTT. Residues: CASSDQGDGTEAFF.

The V and J genes are TRBV6-1 and TRBJ1-6, with D uncertain. V dropped 5 bases and J dropped 7 bases, with 3 bases sitting between them. The CDR3 has 11 amino acids. From germline, CDR1 is MNHNS and CDR2 SASEGT. This CDR3 is CASSQNSPLHF. CDR3 in DNA: TGTGCCAGCAGTCAAAATTCACCCCTCCACTTT.

This clonotype was observed a few times. The gene calls are TRBV2 and TRBJ1-1; a weak D match, TRBD1 (5 bases). CDR3 length: 13 amino acids. Per germline, CDR1 SNHLY and CDR2 FYNNEI. The V and J ends lost 7 bases and 4 bases respectively, with 13 bases between them. The CDR3 DNA follows: TGTGCCAGCACAGGACAAGGGATCACTGAAGCTTTCTTT. Translated, it gives CASTGQGITEAFF.